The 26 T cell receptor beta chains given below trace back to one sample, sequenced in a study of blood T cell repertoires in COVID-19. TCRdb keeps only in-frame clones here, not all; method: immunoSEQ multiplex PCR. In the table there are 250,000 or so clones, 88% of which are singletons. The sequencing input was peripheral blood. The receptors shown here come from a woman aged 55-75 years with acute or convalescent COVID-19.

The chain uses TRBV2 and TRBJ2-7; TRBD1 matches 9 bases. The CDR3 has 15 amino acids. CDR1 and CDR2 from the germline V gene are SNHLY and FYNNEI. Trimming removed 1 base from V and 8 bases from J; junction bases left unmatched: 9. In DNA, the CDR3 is TGTGCCAGCAGTGAAGGCCCGGGACAGGGTTACAAGCAGTACTTC. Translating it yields CASSEGPGQGYKQYF. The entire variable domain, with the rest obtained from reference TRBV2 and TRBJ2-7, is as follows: EPEVTQTPSHQVTQMGQEVILRCVPISNHLYFYWYRQILGQKVEFLVSFYNNEISEKSEIFDDQFSVERPDGSNFTLKIRSTKLEDSAMYFCASSEGPGQGYKQYFGPGTRLTVT.

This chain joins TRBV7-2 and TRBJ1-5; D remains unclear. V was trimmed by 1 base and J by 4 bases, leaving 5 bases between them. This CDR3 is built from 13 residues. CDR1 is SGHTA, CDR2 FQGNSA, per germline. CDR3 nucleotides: TGTGCCAGCAGCTTAGTAGCGAATCAGCCCCAGCATTTT. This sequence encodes CASSLVANQPQHF.

CDR3: CASSAETGNQPQHF. The CDR3 nucleotides read TGTGCCAGCAGTGCCGAGACTGGCAATCAGCCCCAGCATTTT. The chain recombines TRBV2 with TRBJ1-5; D call uncertain. V shed 4 bases and J shed 2 bases, with 9 bases lying between them. CDR3 length: 14 residues. Germline loops: CDR1 SNHLY, CDR2 FYNNEI.

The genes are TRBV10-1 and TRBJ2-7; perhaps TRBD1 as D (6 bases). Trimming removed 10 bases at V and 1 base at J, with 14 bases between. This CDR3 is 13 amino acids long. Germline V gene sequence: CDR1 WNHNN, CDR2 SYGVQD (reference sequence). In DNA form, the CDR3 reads TGCGCCAACCATGCACAGGGATCCTACGAGCAGTACTTC. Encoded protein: CANHAQGSYEQYF.

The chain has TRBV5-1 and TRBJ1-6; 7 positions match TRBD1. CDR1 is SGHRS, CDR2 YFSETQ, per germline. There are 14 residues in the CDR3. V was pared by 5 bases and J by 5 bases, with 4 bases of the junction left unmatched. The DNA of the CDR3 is TGCGCCAGCAGTTTTGACAGGGATAATTCACCCCTCCACTTT. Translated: CASSFDRDNSPLHF. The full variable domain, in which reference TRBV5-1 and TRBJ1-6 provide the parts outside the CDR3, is KAGVTQTPRYLIKTRGQQVTLSCSPISGHRSVSWYQQTPGQGLQFLFEYFSETQRNKGNFPGRFSGRQFSNSRSEMNVSTLELGDSALYLCASSFDRDNSPLHFGNGTRLTVT.

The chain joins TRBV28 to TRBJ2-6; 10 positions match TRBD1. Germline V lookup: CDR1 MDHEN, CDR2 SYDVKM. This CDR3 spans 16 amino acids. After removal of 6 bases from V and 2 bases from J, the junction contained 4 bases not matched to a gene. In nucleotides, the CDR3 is TGTGCCAGCAGGACAGGGGGCGTAGCTGGGGCCAACGTCCTGACTTTC. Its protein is CASRTGGVAGANVLTF.

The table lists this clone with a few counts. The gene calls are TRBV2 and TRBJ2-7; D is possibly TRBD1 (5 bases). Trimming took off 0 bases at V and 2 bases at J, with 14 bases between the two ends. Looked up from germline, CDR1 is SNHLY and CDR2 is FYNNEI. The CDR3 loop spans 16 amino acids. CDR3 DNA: TGTGCCAGCAGTGAAGCGGTTGCCAGGGAAACCTACGAGCAGTACTTC. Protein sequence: CASSEAVARETYEQYF.

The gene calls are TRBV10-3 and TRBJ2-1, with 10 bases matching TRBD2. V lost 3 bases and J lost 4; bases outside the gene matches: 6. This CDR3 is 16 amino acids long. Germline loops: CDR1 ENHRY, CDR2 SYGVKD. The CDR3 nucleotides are TGTGCCATCAGTGATACAACTAGCGGGACTTACAATGAGCAGTTCTTC. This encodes CAISDTTSGTYNEQFF.

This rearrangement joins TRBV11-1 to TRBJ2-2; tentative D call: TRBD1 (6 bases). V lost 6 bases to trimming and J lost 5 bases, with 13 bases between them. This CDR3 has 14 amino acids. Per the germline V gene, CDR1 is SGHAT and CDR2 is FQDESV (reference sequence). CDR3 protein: CASSFWTVTGELFF. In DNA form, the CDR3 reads TGTGCCAGCAGTTTTTGGACAGTGACCGGGGAGCTGTTTTTT.

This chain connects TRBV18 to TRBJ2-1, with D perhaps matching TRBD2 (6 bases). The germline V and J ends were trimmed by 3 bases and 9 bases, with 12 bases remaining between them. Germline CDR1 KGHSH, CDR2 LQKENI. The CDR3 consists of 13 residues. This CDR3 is CASSPRLVVEQFF. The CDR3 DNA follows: TGTGCCAGCTCACCGAGACTAGTAGTTGAGCAGTTCTTC. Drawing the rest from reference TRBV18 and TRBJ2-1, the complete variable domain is NAGVMQNPRHLVRRRGQEARLRCSPMKGHSHVYWYRQLPEEGLKFMVYLQKENIIDESGMPKERFSAEFPKEGPSILRIQQVVRGDSAAYFCASSPRLVVEQFFGPGTRLTVL.

The CDR3 DNA is TGCGCCAGCAGCTTAGCGGGGGCCCAAGAGACCCAGTACTTC. Protein: CASSLAGAQETQYF. V and J are TRBV5-1 and TRBJ2-5; 8 bases match TRBD2. This CDR3 spans 14 amino acids. V was clipped by 2 bases and J by 1 base; unmatched bases: 1. Germline CDR1 and CDR2: SGHRS and YFSETQ.

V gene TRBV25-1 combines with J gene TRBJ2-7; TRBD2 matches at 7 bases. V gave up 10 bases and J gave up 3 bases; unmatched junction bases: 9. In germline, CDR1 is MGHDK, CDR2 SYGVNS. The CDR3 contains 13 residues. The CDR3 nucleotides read TGTGCCACCGCAGGGCCGGGGGGCTACGAGCAGTACTTC. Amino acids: CATAGPGGYEQYF.

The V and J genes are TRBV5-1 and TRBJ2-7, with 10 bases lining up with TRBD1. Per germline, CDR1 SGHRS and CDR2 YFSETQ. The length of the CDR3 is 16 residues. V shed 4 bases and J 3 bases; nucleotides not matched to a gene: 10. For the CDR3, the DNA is TGCGCCAGCAGCACAAGTACCGGGACAGGGGTCTACGAGCAGTACTTC. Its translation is CASSTSTGTGVYEQYF.

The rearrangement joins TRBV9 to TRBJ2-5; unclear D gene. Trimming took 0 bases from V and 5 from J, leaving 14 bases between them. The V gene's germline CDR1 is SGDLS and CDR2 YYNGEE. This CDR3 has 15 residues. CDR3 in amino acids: CASSVAGSAPETQYF. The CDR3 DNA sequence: TGTGCCAGCAGCGTAGCGGGTTCCGCCCCGGAGACCCAGTACTTC.

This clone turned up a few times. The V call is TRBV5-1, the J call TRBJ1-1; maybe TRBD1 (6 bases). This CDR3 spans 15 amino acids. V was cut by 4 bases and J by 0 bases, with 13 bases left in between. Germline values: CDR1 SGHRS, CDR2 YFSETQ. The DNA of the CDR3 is TGCGCCAGCAGCAGCGTCCGGGACATGAACACTGAAGCTTTCTTT. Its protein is CASSSVRDMNTEAFF.

In nucleotides, the CDR3 is TGTGCCACCAGCAGAGTAGGGACTAGCGGGTGGGAAGAGCAGTTCTTC. It yields the protein CATSRVGTSGWEEQFF. The chain couples TRBV15 to TRBJ2-1; 12 bases align to TRBD2. V shed 1 base, J shed 10 bases, and the junction held 8 bases outside the gene matches. This CDR3 spans 16 amino acids. CDR1 is LNHNV and CDR2 is YYDKDF in the germline V gene (reference sequence). The full variable domain, with the rest looked up from reference TRBV15 and TRBJ2-1, is DAMVIQNPRYQVTQFGKPVTLSCSQTLNHNVMYWYQQKSSQAPKLLFHYYDKDFNNEADTPDNFQSRRPNTSFCFLDIRSPGLGDTAMYLCATSRVGTSGWEEQFFGPGTRLTVL.

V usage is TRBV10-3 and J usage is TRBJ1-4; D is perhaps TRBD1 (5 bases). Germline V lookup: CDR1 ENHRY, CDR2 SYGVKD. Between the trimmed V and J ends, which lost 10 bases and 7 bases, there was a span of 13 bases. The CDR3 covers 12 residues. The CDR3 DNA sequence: TGTGCCACCCAGGGAGGAGTTGAAAAACTGTTTTTT. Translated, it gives CATQGGVEKLFF.

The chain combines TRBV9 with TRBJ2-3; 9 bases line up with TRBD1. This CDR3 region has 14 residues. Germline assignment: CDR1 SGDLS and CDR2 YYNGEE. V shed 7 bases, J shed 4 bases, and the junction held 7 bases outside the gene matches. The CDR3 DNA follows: TGTGCCAGCGCGGGACAGGGTAGGCCAGATACGCAGTATTTT. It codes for CASAGQGRPDTQYF.

Written as DNA, the CDR3 is TGCGCCAGCAGAATGGAAGGGGCGGGATCAACGGATACGCAGTATTTT. Protein: CASRMEGAGSTDTQYF. The rearrangement uses TRBV5-1 and TRBJ2-3; D possibly corresponds to TRBD2 (6 bases). The length of the CDR3 is 16 residues. Germline V gene lookup returns CDR1 SGHRS and CDR2 YFSETQ. V lost 5 bases and J lost 6, with 22 bases in between.

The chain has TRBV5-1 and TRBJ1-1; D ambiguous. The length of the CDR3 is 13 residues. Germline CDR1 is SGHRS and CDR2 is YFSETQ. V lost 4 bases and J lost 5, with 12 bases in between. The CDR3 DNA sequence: TGCGCCAGCAGCCAGTCACCCGAAACTGAAGCTTTCTTT. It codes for CASSQSPETEAFF.

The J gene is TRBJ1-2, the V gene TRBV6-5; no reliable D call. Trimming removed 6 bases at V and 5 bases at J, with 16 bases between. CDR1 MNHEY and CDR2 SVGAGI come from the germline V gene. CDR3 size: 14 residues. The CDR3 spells CASSNPLLKYGYTF. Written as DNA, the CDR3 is TGTGCCAGCAGCAATCCTTTACTAAAGTATGGCTACACCTTC.

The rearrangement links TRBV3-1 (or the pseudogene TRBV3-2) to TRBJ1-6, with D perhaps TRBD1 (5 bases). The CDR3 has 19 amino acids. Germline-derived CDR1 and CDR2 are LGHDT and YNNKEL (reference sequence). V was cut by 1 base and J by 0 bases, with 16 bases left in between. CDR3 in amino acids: CASSQVPRASLSYNSPLHF. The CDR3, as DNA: TGTGCCAGCAGCCAAGTACCCAGGGCTTCTCTCTCCTATAATTCACCCCTCCACTTT.

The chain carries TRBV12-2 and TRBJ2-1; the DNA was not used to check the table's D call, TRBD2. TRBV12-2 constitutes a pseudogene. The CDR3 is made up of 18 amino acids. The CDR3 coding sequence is TGTGCAAGTCGCTTATCTAGCGGGGGGGCCAGATCCTACAATGAGCAGTTCTTC. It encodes CASRLSSGGARSYNEQFF.

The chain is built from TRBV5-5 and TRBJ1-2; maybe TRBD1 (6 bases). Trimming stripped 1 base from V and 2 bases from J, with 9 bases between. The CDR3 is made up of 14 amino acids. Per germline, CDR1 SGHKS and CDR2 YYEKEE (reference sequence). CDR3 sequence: CASSLSGTNYGYTF. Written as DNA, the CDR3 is TGTGCCAGCAGCTTGTCGGGGACAAACTATGGCTACACCTTC.

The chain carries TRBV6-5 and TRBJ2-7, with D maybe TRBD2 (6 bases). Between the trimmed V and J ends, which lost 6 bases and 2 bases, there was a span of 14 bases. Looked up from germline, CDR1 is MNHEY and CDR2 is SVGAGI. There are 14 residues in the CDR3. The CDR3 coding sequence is TGTGCCAGCAGGGTCGGGGGAGTGACCTACGAGCAGTACTTC. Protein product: CASRVGGVTYEQYF.

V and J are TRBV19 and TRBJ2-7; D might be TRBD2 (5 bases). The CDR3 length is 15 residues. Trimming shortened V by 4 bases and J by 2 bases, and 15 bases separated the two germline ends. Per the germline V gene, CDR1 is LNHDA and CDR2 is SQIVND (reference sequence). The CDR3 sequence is CASSREAEATYEQYF. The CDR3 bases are TGTGCCAGTAGTAGGGAAGCGGAGGCGACCTACGAGCAGTACTTC.